This T cell receptor beta chain was recorded in a study of response to subunit inactivated influenza vaccine. The CDR3 sequence is 15 residues long. Germline V CDR1 and CDR2: ENHRY, SYGVKD. Trimming at V came to 2 bases and at J to 5 bases, leaving 5 bases not matched to a gene. MiXCR was run by TCRdb on the RT-PCR reads, yielding one entry per CDR3 protein. The sample lists 700,000 to 800,000 distinct CDR3 sequences; 15% to 20% were seen once. This clonotype was seen a few times. This specimen was PBMCs from blood, taken 4 to 6 days after vaccination. The chain is built from TRBV10-3 and TRBJ2-1; TRBD1 aligns across 8 bases. The sequence was obtained from a man in his forties or fifties who received an inactivated influenza vaccine. CDR3 residues: CAISERDRSNNEQFF. CDR3 nucleotide sequence: TGTGCCATCAGTGAGCGGGACAGGTCAAACAATGAGCAGTTCTTC.